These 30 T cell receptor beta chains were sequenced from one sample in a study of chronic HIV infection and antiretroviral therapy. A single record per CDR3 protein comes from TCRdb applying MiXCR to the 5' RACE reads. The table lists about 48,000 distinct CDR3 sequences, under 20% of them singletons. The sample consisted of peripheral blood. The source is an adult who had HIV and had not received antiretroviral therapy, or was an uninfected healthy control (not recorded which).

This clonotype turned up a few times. The CDR3 here is CATSRARQAGYEQYF. In nucleotides, the CDR3 is TGTGCCACCAGCAGAGCAAGGCAGGCGGGGTACGAGCAGTACTTC. This chain joins TRBV15 and TRBJ2-7; possible D gene TRBD2, 6 bases. The V gene lost 1 base and the J gene lost 4 bases, with 14 bases spanning the gap. Germline values: CDR1 LNHNV, CDR2 YYDKDF (reference sequence). The CDR3 covers 15 residues.

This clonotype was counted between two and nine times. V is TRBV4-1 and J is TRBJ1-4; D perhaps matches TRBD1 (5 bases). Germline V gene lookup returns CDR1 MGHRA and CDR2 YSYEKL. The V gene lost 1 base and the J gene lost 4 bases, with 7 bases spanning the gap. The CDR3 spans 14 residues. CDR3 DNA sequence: TGCGCCAGCAGCCAAGGACAGTTTAATGAAAAACTGTTTTTT. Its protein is CASSQGQFNEKLFF.

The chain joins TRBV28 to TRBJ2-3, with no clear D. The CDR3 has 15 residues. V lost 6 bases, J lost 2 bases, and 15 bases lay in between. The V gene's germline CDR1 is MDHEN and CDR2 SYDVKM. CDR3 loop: CASSHERRYTDTQYF. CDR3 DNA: TGTGCCAGCAGCCATGAAAGAAGGTACACAGATACGCAGTATTTT.

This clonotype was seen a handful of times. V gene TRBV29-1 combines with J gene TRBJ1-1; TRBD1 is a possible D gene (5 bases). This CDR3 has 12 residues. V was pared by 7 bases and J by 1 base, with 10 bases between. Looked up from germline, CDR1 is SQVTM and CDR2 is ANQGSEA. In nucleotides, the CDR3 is TGCAGCGCTGGACACCAGAACACTGAAGCTTTCTTT. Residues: CSAGHQNTEAFF.

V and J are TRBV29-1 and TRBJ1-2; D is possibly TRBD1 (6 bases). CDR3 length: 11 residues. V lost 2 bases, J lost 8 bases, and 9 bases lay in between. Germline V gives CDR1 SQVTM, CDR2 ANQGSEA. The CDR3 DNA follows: TGCAGCGTTGAATCAGGGGAGGGCTACACCTTC. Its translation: CSVESGEGYTF.

CDR3 nucleotides: TGTGCCAGCAGCCAAAGGGCAGCGGGGGTAGAGACCCAGTACTTC. This sequence encodes CASSQRAAGVETQYF. The chain links TRBV14 to TRBJ2-5; 8 nucleotides align to TRBD2. The germline gives CDR1 SGHDN, CDR2 FVKESK. V dropped 2 bases and J dropped 4; count of bases not matched to a gene: 6. CDR3 length: 15 amino acids.

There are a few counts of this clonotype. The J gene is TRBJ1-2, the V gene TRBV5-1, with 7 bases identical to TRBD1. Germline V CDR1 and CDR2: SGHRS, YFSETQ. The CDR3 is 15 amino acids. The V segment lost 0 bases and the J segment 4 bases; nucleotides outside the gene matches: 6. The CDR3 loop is CASSLGRGQLYGYTF. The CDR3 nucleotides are TGCGCCAGCAGCTTGGGGCGGGGACAGCTCTATGGCTACACCTTC.

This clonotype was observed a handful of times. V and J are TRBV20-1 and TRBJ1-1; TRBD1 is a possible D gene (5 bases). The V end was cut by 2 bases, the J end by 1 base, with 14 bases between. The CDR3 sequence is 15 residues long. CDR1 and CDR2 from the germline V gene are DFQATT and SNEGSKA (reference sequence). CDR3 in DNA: TGCAGTGCTAGATCCTGGGGGGGGTCGAACACTGAAGCTTTCTTT. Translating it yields CSARSWGGSNTEAFF.

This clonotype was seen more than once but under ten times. The CDR3 loop reads CASSQGAAQPQHF. As DNA, the CDR3 is TGTGCCAGCAGCCAAGGGGCCGCTCAGCCCCAGCATTTT. The chain carries TRBV3-1 and TRBJ1-5; D remains unclear. Germline V gives CDR1 LGHDT, CDR2 YNNKEL (reference sequence). V was clipped by 1 base and J by 6 bases, with 7 bases between them. CDR3 size: 13 residues.

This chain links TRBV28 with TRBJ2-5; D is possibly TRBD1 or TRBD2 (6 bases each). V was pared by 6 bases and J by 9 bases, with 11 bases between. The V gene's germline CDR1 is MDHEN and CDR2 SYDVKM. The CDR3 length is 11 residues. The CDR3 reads CASRSGGPQYF. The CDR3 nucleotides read TGTGCCAGCAGATCCGGGGGCCCCCAGTACTTC.

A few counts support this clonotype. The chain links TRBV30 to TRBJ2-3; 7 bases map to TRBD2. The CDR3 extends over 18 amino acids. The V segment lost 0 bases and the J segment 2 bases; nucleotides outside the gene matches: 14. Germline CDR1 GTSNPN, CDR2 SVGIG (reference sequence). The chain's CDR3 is CAWSVLGPLAALTDTQYF. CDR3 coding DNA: TGTGCCTGGAGTGTCCTCGGACCTCTAGCGGCCCTCACAGATACGCAGTATTTT.

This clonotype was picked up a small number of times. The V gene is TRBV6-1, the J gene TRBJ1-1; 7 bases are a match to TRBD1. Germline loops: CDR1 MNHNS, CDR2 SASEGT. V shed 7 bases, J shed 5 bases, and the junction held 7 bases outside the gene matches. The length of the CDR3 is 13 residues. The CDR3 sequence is CASTYTGVTEAFF. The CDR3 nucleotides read TGTGCCAGCACCTATACAGGGGTTACTGAAGCTTTCTTT.

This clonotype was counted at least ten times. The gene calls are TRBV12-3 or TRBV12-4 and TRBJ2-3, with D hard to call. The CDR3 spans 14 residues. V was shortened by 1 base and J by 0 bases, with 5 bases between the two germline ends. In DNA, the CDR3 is TGTGCCAGCAGTTTAGGGCAGAGCACAGATACGCAGTATTTT. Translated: CASSLGQSTDTQYF.

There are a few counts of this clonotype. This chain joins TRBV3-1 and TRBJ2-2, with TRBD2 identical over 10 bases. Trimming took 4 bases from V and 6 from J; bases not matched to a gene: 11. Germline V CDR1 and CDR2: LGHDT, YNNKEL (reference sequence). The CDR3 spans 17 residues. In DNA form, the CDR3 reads TGTGCCAGCAGCCCCGCCCGGGGAGCGGGAGGGCCCGGGGAGCTGTTTTTT. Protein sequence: CASSPARGAGGPGELFF. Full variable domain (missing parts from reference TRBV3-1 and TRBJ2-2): DTAVSQTPKYLVTQMGNDKSIKCEQNLGHDTMYWYKQDSKKFLKIMFSYNNKELIINETVPNRFSPKSPDKAHLNLHINSLELGDSAVYFCASSPARGAGGPGELFFGEGSRLTVL.

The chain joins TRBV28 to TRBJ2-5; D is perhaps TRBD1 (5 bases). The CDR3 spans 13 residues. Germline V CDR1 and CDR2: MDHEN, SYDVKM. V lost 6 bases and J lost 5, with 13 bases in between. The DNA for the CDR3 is TGTGCCAGCAGCCAGCGTGGGGCTGAGACCCAGTACTTC. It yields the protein CASSQRGAETQYF.

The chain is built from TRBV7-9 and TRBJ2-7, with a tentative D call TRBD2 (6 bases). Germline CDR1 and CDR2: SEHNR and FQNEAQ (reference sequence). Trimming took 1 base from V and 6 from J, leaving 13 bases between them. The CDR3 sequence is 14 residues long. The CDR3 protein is CASSLDGSASEQYF. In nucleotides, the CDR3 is TGTGCCAGCAGCTTAGACGGGAGTGCCTCCGAGCAGTACTTC.

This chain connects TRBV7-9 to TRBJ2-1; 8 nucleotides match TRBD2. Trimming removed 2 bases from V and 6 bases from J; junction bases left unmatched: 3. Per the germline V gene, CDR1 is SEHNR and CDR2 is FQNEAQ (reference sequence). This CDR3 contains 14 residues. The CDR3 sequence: CASSLSGGPNEQFF. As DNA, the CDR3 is TGTGCCAGCAGCTTAAGCGGGGGCCCCAATGAGCAGTTCTTC.

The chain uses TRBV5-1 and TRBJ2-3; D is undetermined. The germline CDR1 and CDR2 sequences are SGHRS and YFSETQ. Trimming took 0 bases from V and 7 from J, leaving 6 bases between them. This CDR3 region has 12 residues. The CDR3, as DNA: TGCGCCAGCAGCTTGGAAGACTATACGCAGTATTTT. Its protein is CASSLEDYTQYF.

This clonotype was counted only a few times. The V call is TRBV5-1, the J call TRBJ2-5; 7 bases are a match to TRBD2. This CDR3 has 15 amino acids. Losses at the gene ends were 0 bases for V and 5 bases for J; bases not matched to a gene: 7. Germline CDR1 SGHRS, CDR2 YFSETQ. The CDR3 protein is CASSLVPGREETQYF. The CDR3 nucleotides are TGCGCCAGCAGCTTGGTTCCAGGGAGGGAGGAGACCCAGTACTTC.

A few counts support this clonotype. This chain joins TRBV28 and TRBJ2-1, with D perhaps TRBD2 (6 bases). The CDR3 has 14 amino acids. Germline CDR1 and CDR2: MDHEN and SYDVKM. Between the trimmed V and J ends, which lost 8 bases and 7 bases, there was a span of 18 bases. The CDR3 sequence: CASGSGGTPNEQFF. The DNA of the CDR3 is TGTGCCAGCGGGTCCGGGGGAACCCCGAATGAGCAGTTCTTC.

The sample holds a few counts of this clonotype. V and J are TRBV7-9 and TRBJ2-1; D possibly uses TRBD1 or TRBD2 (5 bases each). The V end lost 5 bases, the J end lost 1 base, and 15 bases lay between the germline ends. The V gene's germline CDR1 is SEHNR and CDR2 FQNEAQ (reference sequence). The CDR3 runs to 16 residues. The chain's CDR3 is CASSPSVGASYNEQFF. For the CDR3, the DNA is TGTGCCAGCAGCCCCTCTGTCGGGGCTTCCTACAATGAGCAGTTCTTC.

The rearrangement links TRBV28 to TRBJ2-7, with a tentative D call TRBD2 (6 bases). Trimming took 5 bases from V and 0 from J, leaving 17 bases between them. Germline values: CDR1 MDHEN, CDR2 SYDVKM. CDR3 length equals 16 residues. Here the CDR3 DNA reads TGTGCCAGCAGTCCTCGGGACTGGTATAGCTCCTACGAGCAGTACTTC. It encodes CASSPRDWYSSYEQYF.

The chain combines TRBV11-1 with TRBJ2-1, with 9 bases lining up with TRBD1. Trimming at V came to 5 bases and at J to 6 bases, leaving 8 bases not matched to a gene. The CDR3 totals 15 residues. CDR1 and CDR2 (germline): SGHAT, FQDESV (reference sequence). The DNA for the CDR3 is TGTGCCAGCAGCCCCCGACAGGGGGGGGGCAATGAGCAGTTCTTC. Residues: CASSPRQGGGNEQFF.

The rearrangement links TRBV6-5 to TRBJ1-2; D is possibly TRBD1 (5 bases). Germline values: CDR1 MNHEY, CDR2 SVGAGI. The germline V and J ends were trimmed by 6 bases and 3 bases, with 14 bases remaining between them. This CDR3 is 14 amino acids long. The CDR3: CASSPDSRYYGYTF. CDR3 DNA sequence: TGTGCCAGCAGCCCCGACAGTCGCTACTATGGCTACACCTTC.

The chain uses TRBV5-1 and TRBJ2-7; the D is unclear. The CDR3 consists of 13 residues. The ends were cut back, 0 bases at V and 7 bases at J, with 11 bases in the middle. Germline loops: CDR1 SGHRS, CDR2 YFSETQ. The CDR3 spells CASSLVPSREQYF. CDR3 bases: TGCGCCAGCAGCTTGGTCCCATCTCGAGAGCAGTACTTC.

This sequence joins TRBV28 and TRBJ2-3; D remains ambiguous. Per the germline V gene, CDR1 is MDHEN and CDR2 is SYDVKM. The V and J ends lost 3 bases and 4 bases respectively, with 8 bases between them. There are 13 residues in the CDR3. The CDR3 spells CASSLGNPDTQYF. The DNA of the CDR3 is TGTGCCAGCAGTTTGGGTAACCCAGATACGCAGTATTTT.

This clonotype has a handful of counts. The CDR3 loop is CSARTGIAYEQYF. The DNA for the CDR3 is TGCAGCGCACGAACAGGGATTGCCTACGAGCAGTACTTC. This chain joins TRBV29-1 and TRBJ2-7; D perhaps matches TRBD1 (6 bases). CDR3 size: 13 residues. Per the germline V gene, CDR1 is SQVTM and CDR2 is ANQGSEA. V lost 7 bases and J 2 bases, leaving 15 bases between the germline ends.

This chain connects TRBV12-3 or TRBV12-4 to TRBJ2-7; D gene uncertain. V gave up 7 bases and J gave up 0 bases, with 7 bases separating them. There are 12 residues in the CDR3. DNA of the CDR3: TGTGCCAGCACCCCCAGCTCCTACGAGCAGTACTTC. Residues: CASTPSSYEQYF.

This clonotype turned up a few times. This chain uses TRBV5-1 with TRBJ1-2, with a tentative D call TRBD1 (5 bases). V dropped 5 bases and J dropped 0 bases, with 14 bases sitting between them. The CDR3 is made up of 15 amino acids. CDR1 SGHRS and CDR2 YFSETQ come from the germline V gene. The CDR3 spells CASRQRGDSNYGYTF. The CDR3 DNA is TGCGCCAGCAGACAGAGAGGGGACTCTAACTATGGCTACACCTTC.

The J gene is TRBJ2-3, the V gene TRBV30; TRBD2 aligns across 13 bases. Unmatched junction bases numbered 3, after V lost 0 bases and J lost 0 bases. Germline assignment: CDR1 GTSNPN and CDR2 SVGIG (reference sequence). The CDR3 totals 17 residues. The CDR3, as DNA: TGTGCCTGGAGTGTACCGGGACTAGCGGGAAGCACAGATACGCAGTATTTT. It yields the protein CAWSVPGLAGSTDTQYF. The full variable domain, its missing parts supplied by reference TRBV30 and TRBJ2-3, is SQTIHQWPATLVQPVGSPLSLECTVEGTSNPNLYWYRQAAGRGLQLLFYSVGIGQISSEVPQNLSASRPQDRQFILSSKKLLLSDSGFYLCAWSVPGLAGSTDTQYFGPGTRLTVL.